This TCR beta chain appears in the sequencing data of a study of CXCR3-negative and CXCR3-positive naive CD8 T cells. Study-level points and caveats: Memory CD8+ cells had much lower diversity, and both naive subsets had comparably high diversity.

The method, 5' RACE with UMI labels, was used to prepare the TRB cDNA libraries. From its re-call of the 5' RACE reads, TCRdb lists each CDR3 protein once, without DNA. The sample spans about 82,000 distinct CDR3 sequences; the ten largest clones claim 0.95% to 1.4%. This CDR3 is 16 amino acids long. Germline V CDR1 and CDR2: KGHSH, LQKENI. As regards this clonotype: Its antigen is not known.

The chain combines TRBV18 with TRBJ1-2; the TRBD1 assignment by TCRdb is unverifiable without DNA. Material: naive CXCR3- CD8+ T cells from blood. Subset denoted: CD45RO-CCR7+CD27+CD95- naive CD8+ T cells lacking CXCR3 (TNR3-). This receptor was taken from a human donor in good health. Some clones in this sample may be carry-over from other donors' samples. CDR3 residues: CASSPLLGTANYGYTF.